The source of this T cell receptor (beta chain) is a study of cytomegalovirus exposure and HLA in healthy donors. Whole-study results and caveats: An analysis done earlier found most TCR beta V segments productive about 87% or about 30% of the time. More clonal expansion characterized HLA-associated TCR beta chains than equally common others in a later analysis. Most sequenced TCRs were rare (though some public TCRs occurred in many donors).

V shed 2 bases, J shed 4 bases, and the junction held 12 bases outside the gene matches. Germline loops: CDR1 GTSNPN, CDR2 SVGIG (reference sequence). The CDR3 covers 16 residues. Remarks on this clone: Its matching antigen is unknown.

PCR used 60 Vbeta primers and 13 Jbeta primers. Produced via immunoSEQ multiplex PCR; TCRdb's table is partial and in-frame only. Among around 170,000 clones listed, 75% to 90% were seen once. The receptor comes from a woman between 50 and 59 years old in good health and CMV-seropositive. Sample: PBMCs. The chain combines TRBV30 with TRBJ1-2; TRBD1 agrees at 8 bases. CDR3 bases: TGTGCCTGGAGTCTTAGACGACAGGGGAATATCTATGGCTACACCTTC. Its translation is CAWSLRRQGNIYGYTF.